These 23 T cell receptor beta chains came from one sample sequenced in a study of blood T cell repertoires in COVID-19. Using immunoSEQ multiplex PCR, the repertoire was profiled, and TCRdb retains in-frame clones only, with some absent. This sample has roughly 100,000 clones, with about 92% found just once. Sample: peripheral blood. These receptors were taken from a woman older than 75 in a cohort sampled during active COVID-19.

This clone has only one observation. This rearrangement joins TRBV18 to TRBJ2-7; the match to TRBD2 covers 8 bases. Trimming cost V 3 bases and J 1 base; bases outside gene matches: 5. Germline lookup yields CDR1 KGHSH and CDR2 LQKENI. This CDR3 contains 15 residues. The DNA for the CDR3 is TGTGCCAGCTCACCCACTAGCGGAGCGTCCTACGAGCAGTACTTC. Protein product: CASSPTSGASYEQYF.

The chain carries TRBV11-2 and TRBJ1-2, with TRBD1 matching over 7 bases. J was trimmed by 2 bases and V by 5 bases; bases with no gene match: 8. The germline V gene has CDR1 SGHAT and CDR2 FQNNGV. The CDR3 has 15 residues. Here the CDR3 reads CASSPSTGLNYGYTF. The CDR3 bases are TGTGCCAGCAGCCCTTCGACAGGGTTGAACTATGGCTACACCTTC.

This chain joins TRBV19 and TRBJ2-7, with TRBD1 matching 8 bases. The CDR3 has 13 amino acids. Trimming at V came to 3 bases and at J to 4 bases, leaving 2 bases not matched to a gene. The germline CDR1 and CDR2 sequences are LNHDA and SQIVND (reference sequence). The CDR3 DNA reads TGTGCCAGTAGTATCGGGACAGGATACGAGCAGTACTTC. Residues: CASSIGTGYEQYF.

This clone was counted once. The V gene is TRBV3-1 (or the pseudogene TRBV3-2), the J gene TRBJ1-6, with D tentatively TRBD1 (6 bases). The germline gives CDR1 LGHDT, CDR2 YNNKEL (reference sequence). The CDR3 length is 17 residues. V lost 2 bases and J lost 9, with 20 bases in between. The CDR3 sequence is CASSQLLTGPLRSPLHF. The CDR3, as DNA: TGTGCCAGCAGCCAACTCCTTACAGGGCCTTTGCGTTCACCCCTCCACTTT.

The rearrangement uses TRBV24-1 and TRBJ2-3; D is uncertain. This CDR3 region has 14 residues. In germline, CDR1 is KGHDR, CDR2 SFDVKD. V was cut by 1 base and J by 6 bases, with 10 bases left in between. The chain's CDR3 is CATSDFPGSDTQYF. CDR3 coding DNA: TGTGCCACCAGTGATTTTCCGGGTTCGGATACGCAGTATTTT.

The chain joins TRBV19 to TRBJ1-5; no reliable D call. Germline-derived CDR1 and CDR2 are LNHDA and SQIVND (reference sequence). CDR3 length: 13 residues. V shed 3 bases and J shed 4 bases, with 7 bases lying between them. This CDR3 reads CASSIERNQPQHF. CDR3 nucleotides: TGTGCCAGTAGTATCGAGAGGAATCAGCCCCAGCATTTT.

The chain joins TRBV20-1 to TRBJ2-2; no firm D call. V lost 4 bases and J 6 bases, leaving 6 bases between the germline ends. Germline CDR1 DFQATT, CDR2 SNEGSKA (reference sequence). The CDR3 extends over 11 amino acids. The DNA for the CDR3 is TGCAGTGCTACGGGTGCCGGGGAGCTGTTTTTT. The encoded protein is CSATGAGELFF.

The chain has TRBV19 and TRBJ2-7; 7 nucleotides line up with TRBD1. Germline V gene data show CDR1 as LNHDA and CDR2 as SQIVND (reference sequence). The junction had 13 bases not matched to a gene; V was cut back by 2 bases and J by 6 bases. The CDR3 runs 16 residues. The CDR3 nucleotides read TGTGCCAGTAGTATAAAACTAGAGACAGGGATTTTCGAGCAGTACTTC. This codes for CASSIKLETGIFEQYF.

The chain links TRBV6-5 to TRBJ2-1; 9 bases agree with TRBD2. The CDR3 contains 14 residues. After removal of 10 bases from V and 5 bases from J, the junction contained 9 bases not matched to a gene. Germline V gene sequence: CDR1 MNHEY, CDR2 SVGAGI. DNA for the CDR3: TGTGCCACCCAAGTGCGGGGGGGGCACAATGAGCAGTTCTTC. Its protein is CATQVRGGHNEQFF.

The chain couples TRBV3-1 (or the pseudogene TRBV3-2) to TRBJ2-7; TRBD1 might be the D (6 bases). Between the trimmed V and J ends, which lost 4 bases and 8 bases, there was a span of 18 bases. The CDR3 runs 14 residues. Germline lookup yields CDR1 LGHDT and CDR2 YNNKEL (reference sequence). The CDR3 nucleotides are TGTGCCAGCAGCCGCCAGGACAGTATTTCGAAGCAGTACTTC. As protein: CASSRQDSISKQYF.

The gene calls are TRBV10-3 and TRBJ2-5; tentative D call: TRBD2 (6 bases). The CDR3 extends over 15 amino acids. V lost 7 bases and J 5 bases, leaving 20 bases between the germline ends. The germline V gene encodes CDR1 ENHRY and CDR2 SYGVKD. The CDR3 DNA sequence: TGTGCCATCAACCCCGGGGCGGGGACCGGGGAGACCCAGTACTTC. As protein: CAINPGAGTGETQYF.

The chain joins TRBV21-1 to TRBJ2-7; TRBD1, the D gene given by the table, was not confirmed from the DNA. TRBV21-1 is reported as a pseudogene. The CDR3 sequence is 14 residues long. CDR3 coding DNA: TGTGCCAGCAGCCCCGAGGGGGATTCCTACGAGCAGTACTTC. This gives the protein CASSPEGDSYEQYF.

This clone was counted between two and nine times. V usage is TRBV10-2 and J usage is TRBJ1-4, with a tentative D call TRBD1 (5 bases). Trimming took off 2 bases at V and 7 bases at J, with 14 bases between the two ends. The CDR3 is made up of 15 amino acids. CDR1 and CDR2 (germline): WSHSY, SAAADI. CDR3 region: CASSEGQGLSEKLFF. The CDR3 DNA sequence: TGCGCCAGCAGTGAGGGGCAGGGCTTGAGTGAAAAACTGTTTTTT.

V and J are TRBV29-1 and TRBJ2-1; possibly TRBD1 for D (6 bases). The CDR3 covers 17 residues. Germline V lookup: CDR1 SQVTM, CDR2 ANQGSEA. Trimming removed 7 bases at V and 8 bases at J, with 30 bases between. The CDR3 spells CSARGLGGQSFGDEQFF. The CDR3 DNA reads TGCAGCGCCCGGGGATTAGGGGGTCAAAGCTTCGGGGATGAGCAGTTCTTC.

The chain employs TRBV5-1 and TRBJ2-7; D is ambiguous. The length of the CDR3 is 11 residues. The germline CDR1 and CDR2 sequences are SGHRS and YFSETQ. V was pared by 4 bases and J by 1 base, with 3 bases between. The CDR3 nucleotides read TGCGCCAGCAGCCCTTCCTACGAGCAGTACTTC. Translated, it gives CASSPSYEQYF.

The chain has TRBV18 and TRBJ1-5, with D possibly being TRBD1 (5 bases). The CDR3 has 14 amino acids. V lost 3 bases to trimming and J lost 6 bases, with 12 bases between them. The germline V gene has CDR1 KGHSH and CDR2 LQKENI. This chain's CDR3 is CASSPGGGGQPQHF. In nucleotides, the CDR3 is TGTGCCAGCTCACCCGGGGGGGGAGGTCAGCCCCAGCATTTT.

V and J are TRBV5-1 and TRBJ2-2; 7 bases agree with TRBD1. This CDR3 contains 14 residues. Germline V gene data show CDR1 as SGHRS and CDR2 as YFSETQ. V lost 0 bases and J lost 5; bases outside the gene matches: 1. This chain's CDR3 is CASSLDRGTGELFF. DNA of the CDR3: TGCGCCAGCAGCTTGGACAGGGGAACCGGGGAGCTGTTTTTT. Full variable domain (outside the CDR3, taken from reference TRBV5-1 and TRBJ2-2): KAGVTQTPRYLIKTRGQQVTLSCSPISGHRSVSWYQQTPGQGLQFLFEYFSETQRNKGNFPGRFSGRQFSNSRSEMNVSTLELGDSALYLCASSLDRGTGELFFGEGSRLTVL.

The chain joins TRBV7-9 to TRBJ1-5, with D perhaps matching TRBD1 (5 bases). Looked up from germline, CDR1 is SEHNR and CDR2 is FQNEAQ (reference sequence). Trimming left V 5 bases short and J 1 base short, with 9 bases between. This CDR3 has 14 residues. Here the CDR3 reads CASSGGASNQPQHF. In DNA, the CDR3 is TGTGCCAGCAGCGGTGGGGCCAGCAATCAGCCCCAGCATTTT.

This clone came up a few times. The J gene is TRBJ1-6, the V gene TRBV9; D unresolved. This CDR3 comprises 14 residues. Germline lookup yields CDR1 SGDLS and CDR2 YYNGEE. Between the trimmed V and J ends, which lost 0 bases and 8 bases, there was a span of 9 bases. The CDR3 coding sequence is TGTGCCAGCAGCGTAGATGAGCTCTATTCACCCCTCCACTTT. Residues: CASSVDELYSPLHF.

The chain combines TRBV9 with TRBJ1-2; D ambiguous. V was shortened by 4 bases and J by 8 bases, with 21 bases between the two germline ends. In germline, CDR1 is SGDLS, CDR2 YYNGEE. This CDR3 spans 15 amino acids. CDR3 in amino acids: CASSPMTVSGGGYTF. The CDR3 DNA follows: TGTGCCAGCAGCCCGATGACGGTCTCCGGAGGGGGCTACACCTTC.

The rearrangement links TRBV27 to TRBJ2-7, with TRBD2 as a possible D gene (6 bases). Germline V gene data show CDR1 as MNHEY and CDR2 as SMNVEV (reference sequence). The V end was cut by 5 bases, the J end by 0 bases, with 17 bases between. The CDR3 has 16 residues. The chain's CDR3 is CASSHGVSGSSYEQYF. In DNA, the CDR3 is TGTGCCAGCAGTCACGGTGTTAGCGGAAGCTCCTACGAGCAGTACTTC.

This clone appeared a few times. The chain joins TRBV6-4 to TRBJ2-1; 10 bases are a match to TRBD2. Losses at the gene ends were 10 bases for V and 7 bases for J; bases not matched to a gene: 19. The germline CDR1 and CDR2 sequences are MRHNA and SNTAGT. This CDR3 comprises 17 residues. This CDR3 is CATPGFPVSGGRNEQFF. CDR3 nucleotides: TGTGCCACCCCGGGATTTCCTGTTAGCGGGGGGAGGAATGAGCAGTTCTTC.

This clone was recorded once. V and J are TRBV9 and TRBJ2-3; D unresolved. V lost 3 bases, J lost 3 bases, and 5 bases lay in between. Germline V lookup: CDR1 SGDLS, CDR2 YYNGEE. The CDR3 loop spans 12 amino acids. The chain's CDR3 is CASSAHTDTQYF. As DNA, the CDR3 is TGTGCCAGCAGCGCCCATACAGATACGCAGTATTTT. The full variable domain, rest sourced from reference TRBV9 and TRBJ2-3, is DSGVTQTPKHLITATGQRVTLRCSPRSGDLSVYWYQQSLDQGLQFLIQYYNGEERAKGNILERFSAQQFPDLHSELNLSSLELGDSALYFCASSAHTDTQYFGPGTRLTVL.